This T cell receptor beta chain was identified during a study of vaccination and CD4 T cells after COVID-19. The Oncomine TCR Beta short-read assay sequenced DNA from cultured CD4+ T cells. After culture, CD4+ T cells served as the source for genomic DNA extraction. MiXCR, run by TCRdb on the PCR reads, gives a single entry per CDR3 protein. The sample has 9,500 to 12,000 distinct CDR3 sequences; about 40% are singletons. This CDR3 has 14 amino acids. CDR1 and CDR2 (germline): SEHNR, FQNEAQ (reference sequence). V dropped 5 bases and J dropped 3 bases, with 13 bases sitting between them. This clonotype was counted a few times. The antigen is unknown. The treatment is: approximately 10-day PBMC culture with coronavirus spike peptide pools or control peptides (ViraFEST assay). The unexposed donor provided CD4+ T cells, which were taken before the COVID-19 pandemic (2011-2018).

The chain has TRBV7-9 and TRBJ1-1; D gene unclear. Material for sequencing was CD4+ T cells from blood, cultured in vitro. The receptor comes from a human donor in good health. Written as DNA, the CDR3 is TGTGCCAGCAGCCGCCACGACGGCGACACTGAAGCTTTCTTT. The encoded protein is CASSRHDGDTEAFF. The complete variable domain, with remaining parts taken from reference TRBV7-9 and TRBJ1-1, reads DTGVSQNPRHKITKRGQNVTFRCDPISEHNRLYWYRQTLGQGPEFLTYFQNEAQLEKSRLLSDRFSAERPKGSFSTLEIQRTEQGDSAMYLCASSRHDGDTEAFFGQGTRLTVV.